A few counts support the clone carrying this T cell receptor (delta chain). The antigen is undetermined. The data were taken from a study of Vδ1+ human thymocytes. The template was reverse-transcribed extracted RNA. Multiplex PCR used pooled V-gene forward primers and a constant-region reverse primer to amplify CDR3s. TCRdb called clones from the multiplex PCR reads again using CATT. The table includes about 75,000 delta-chain clones, about 35% detected once. Study results and limitations: Despite high sort purity, roughly a fifth of thymic T cell receptor delta sequences were Vdelta2. Thymic TRG and TRD repertoires appeared highly polyclonal, with Gaussian CDR3 length distributions.

Between roughly 97% and 99.6% of sorted thymocytes were Vdelta1+. Looked up from germline, CDR1 is GEAIGNYY and CDR2 is EKD. V lost 0 bases, J lost 4 bases, and 32 bases stayed unmatched. The CDR3 is 25 amino acids. The genes are TRDV2 and TRDJ1; 12 bases are a match to TRDD3. Sequenced sample: Vdelta1+ gamma-delta thymocytes from the thymus. Regarding subset: FACS-sorted CD3+ TCRalphabeta- TCRVdelta1+ TCRVdelta2- thymocytes. The source is a boy under two years old who had congenital heart surgery. For the CDR3, the DNA is TGTGCCTGTGACACCGGGCCCTCCCCCAGTACTGGGGGATACTCGGCGACCCCGTCATACGATAAACTCATCTTT. Its protein product is CACDTGPSPSTGGYSATPSYDKLIF.